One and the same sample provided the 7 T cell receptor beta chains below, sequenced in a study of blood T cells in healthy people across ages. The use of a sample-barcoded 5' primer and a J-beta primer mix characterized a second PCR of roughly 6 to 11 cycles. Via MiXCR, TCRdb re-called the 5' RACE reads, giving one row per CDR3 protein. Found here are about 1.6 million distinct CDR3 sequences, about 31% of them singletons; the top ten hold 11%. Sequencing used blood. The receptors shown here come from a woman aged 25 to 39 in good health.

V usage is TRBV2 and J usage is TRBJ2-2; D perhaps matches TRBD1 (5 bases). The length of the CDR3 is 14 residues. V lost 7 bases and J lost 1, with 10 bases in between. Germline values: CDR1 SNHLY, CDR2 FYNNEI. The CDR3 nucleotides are TGTGCCAGCAAAAGTCAGGGGAACACCGGGGAGCTGTTTTTT. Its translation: CASKSQGNTGELFF.

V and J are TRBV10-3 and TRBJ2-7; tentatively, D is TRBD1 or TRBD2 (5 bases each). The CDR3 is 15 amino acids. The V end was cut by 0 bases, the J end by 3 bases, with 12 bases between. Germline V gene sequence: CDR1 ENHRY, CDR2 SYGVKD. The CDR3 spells CAISESGVARYEQYF. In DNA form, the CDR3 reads TGTGCCATCAGTGAGTCGGGGGTAGCACGCTACGAGCAGTACTTC.

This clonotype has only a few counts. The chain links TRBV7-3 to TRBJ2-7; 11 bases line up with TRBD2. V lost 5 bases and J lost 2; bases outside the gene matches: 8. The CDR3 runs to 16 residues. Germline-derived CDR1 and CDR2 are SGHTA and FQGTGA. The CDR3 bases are TGTGCCAGCAGCGGGCAACTAGCGGGGGTGGCCTACGAGCAGTACTTC. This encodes CASSGQLAGVAYEQYF.

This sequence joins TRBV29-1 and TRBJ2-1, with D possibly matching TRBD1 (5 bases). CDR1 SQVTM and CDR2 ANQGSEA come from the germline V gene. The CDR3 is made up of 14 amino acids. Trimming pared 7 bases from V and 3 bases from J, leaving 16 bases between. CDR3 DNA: TGCAGCGGGACAAGTGGGCGTCGCTACAATGAGCAGTTCTTC. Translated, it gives CSGTSGRRYNEQFF.

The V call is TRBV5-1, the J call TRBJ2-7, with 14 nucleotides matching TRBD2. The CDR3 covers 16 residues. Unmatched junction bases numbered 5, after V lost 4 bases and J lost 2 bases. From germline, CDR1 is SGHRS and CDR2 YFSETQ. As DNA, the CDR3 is TGCGCCAGCAGCCGGACTAGCGGGGGGCCTGCCTACGAGCAGTACTTC. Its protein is CASSRTSGGPAYEQYF.

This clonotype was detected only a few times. The CDR3 region has the DNA TGTGCCAGCAGTTATAGGCCGGGGGGACGGGGCAACAATGAGCAGTTCTTC. This codes for CASSYRPGGRGNNEQFF. The V and J genes are TRBV6-2 or TRBV6-3 and TRBJ2-1; 7 bases fit TRBD2. V shed 3 bases, J shed 5 bases, and the junction held 13 bases outside the gene matches. CDR3 length: 17 amino acids. The V gene's germline CDR1 is MNHEY and CDR2 SVGEGT.

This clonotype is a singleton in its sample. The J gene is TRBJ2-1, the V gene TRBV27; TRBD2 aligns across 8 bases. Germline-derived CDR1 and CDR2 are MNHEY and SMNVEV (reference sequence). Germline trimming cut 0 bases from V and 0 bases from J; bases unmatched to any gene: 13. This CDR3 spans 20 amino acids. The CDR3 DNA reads TGTGCCAGCAGTTTATCAAGCGGGAGAGGGCCCCCAAGCTCCTACAATGAGCAGTTCTTC. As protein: CASSLSSGRGPPSSYNEQFF.